These 31 T cell receptor beta chains originate from one sample sequenced in a study of radiation and T cells in renal cell carcinoma. Time point described: blood 2 weeks post-SBRT. Treatment given: 15 Gy SBRT to primary tumor, nephrectomy 4 weeks later. Sequenced by immunoSEQ multiplex PCR; TCRdb stores in-frame clones only, minus some. The sample carries some 120,000 clones, more than 70% recorded once. Source: blood, taken from a patient whose treatment included radiotherapy and nephrectomy. These receptors were obtained from a woman in her 70s with renal cell carcinoma.

The genes are TRBV11-3 and TRBJ2-1; weak D call: TRBD2 (6 bases). The germline V gene has CDR1 SGHNT and CDR2 YENEEA. Trimming took 4 bases from V and 0 from J, leaving 13 bases between them. The CDR3 covers 16 residues. The CDR3 DNA reads TGTGCCAGCAGCTCGTTCGGGGGTTTCTCCTACAATGAGCAGTTCTTC. It translates to CASSSFGGFSYNEQFF. The whole variable domain, filled in from reference TRBV11-3 and TRBJ2-1, reads EAGVVQSPRYKIIEKKQPVAFWCNPISGHNTLYWYLQNLGQGPELLIRYENEEAVDDSQLPKDRFSAERLKGVDSTLKIQPAELGDSAVYLCASSSFGGFSYNEQFFGPGTRLTVL.

The rearrangement joins TRBV28 to TRBJ2-4; 12 bases match TRBD2. CDR3 size: 19 residues. J gave up 0 bases and V 2 bases, and 8 bases lay outside the gene matches. Looked up from germline, CDR1 is MDHEN and CDR2 is SYDVKM. DNA of the CDR3: TGTGCCAGCAGTTTAAGGACTAGCGGGGACATTAGAGCCAAAAACATTCAGTACTTC. Translating gives CASSLRTSGDIRAKNIQYF.

This clone was seen once. The J gene is TRBJ1-3, the V gene TRBV7-2; tentative D call: TRBD1 (6 bases). Looked up from germline, CDR1 is SGHTA and CDR2 is FQGNSA. V dropped 7 bases and J dropped 4 bases, with 14 bases sitting between them. This CDR3 is built from 14 residues. The CDR3 loop reads CASTNRAAGNTIYF. The CDR3 DNA sequence: TGTGCCAGCACTAACAGGGCTGCCGGAAACACCATATATTTT.

This chain connects TRBV2 to TRBJ1-3; D is perhaps TRBD1 (6 bases). Trimming took 2 bases from V and 9 from J, leaving 11 bases between them. Germline CDR1 is SNHLY and CDR2 is FYNNEI. The CDR3 spans 13 residues. The CDR3 region is CASSEMRGPTIYF. The CDR3 DNA sequence: TGTGCCAGCAGTGAAATGCGGGGGCCCACCATATATTTT.

The rearrangement links TRBV29-1 to TRBJ1-2; 8 bases line up with TRBD1. Germline V gene data show CDR1 as SQVTM and CDR2 as ANQGSEA. This CDR3 has 13 amino acids. V lost 4 bases and J lost 0; bases outside the gene matches: 1. The CDR3 coding sequence is TGCAGCGTTGGGACAGGGACTAACTATGGCTACACCTTC. Its protein is CSVGTGTNYGYTF. Complete variable domain (other parts from reference TRBV29-1 and TRBJ1-2): SAVISQKPSRDICQRGTSLTIQCQVDSQVTMMFWYRQQPGQSLTLIATANQGSEATYESGFVIDKFPISRPNLTFSTLTVSNMSPEDSSIYLCSVGTGTNYGYTFGSGTRLTVV.

The genes are TRBV4-2 and TRBJ1-5; no definite D call. CDR3 length: 14 amino acids. Deletions cut 0 bases from V and 5 bases from J, with 8 bases between. Germline-derived CDR1 and CDR2 are LGHNA and YNFKEQ. CDR3 sequence: CASSQEGGDQPQHF. The CDR3 coding sequence is TGTGCCAGCAGCCAAGAAGGTGGGGATCAGCCCCAGCATTTT.

The V call is TRBV4-1, the J call TRBJ2-3, with 9 bases identical to TRBD1. Germline V gene sequence: CDR1 MGHRA, CDR2 YSYEKL. The V segment lost 1 base and the J segment 3 bases; nucleotides outside the gene matches: 5. The CDR3 covers 16 residues. The CDR3 DNA sequence: TGCGCCAGCAGCCAAGGACAGGGGGGGATGACAGATACGCAGTATTTT. Translation gives CASSQGQGGMTDTQYF.

The chain carries TRBV5-6 and TRBJ2-2; D is possibly TRBD2 (6 bases). Germline CDR1 reads SGHDT; CDR2 reads YYEEEE. The CDR3 length is 13 residues. Trimming cost V 0 bases and J 9 bases, with 9 bases left between them. This CDR3 reads CASSLGRAWELFF. CDR3 DNA sequence: TGTGCCAGCAGCTTGGGGAGGGCCTGGGAGCTGTTTTTT.

CDR3 amino acids: CASSLVRDTQYF. In DNA, the CDR3 is TGCGCCAGCAGCTTGGTGAGAGATACGCAGTATTTT. The chain uses TRBV5-1 and TRBJ2-3; D gene unclear. Germline values: CDR1 SGHRS, CDR2 YFSETQ. Trimming shortened V by 0 bases and J by 5 bases, and 4 bases separated the two germline ends. The length of the CDR3 is 12 residues.

The gene calls are TRBV6-5 and TRBJ2-7; the D gene is possibly TRBD1 (6 bases). Germline V gives CDR1 MNHEY, CDR2 SVGAGI. V gave up 4 bases and J gave up 6 bases, with 10 bases separating them. This CDR3 region has 12 residues. This chain's CDR3 is CASSSGVGEQYF. The DNA for the CDR3 is TGTGCCAGCAGTTCAGGGGTGGGCGAGCAGTACTTC.

The J gene is TRBJ1-2, the V gene TRBV14; 8 nucleotides line up with TRBD1. The CDR3 totals 15 residues. Trimming removed 0 bases from V and 4 bases from J; junction bases left unmatched: 4. Germline CDR1 and CDR2: SGHDN and FVKESK. The chain's CDR3 is CASSQEDRVSYGYTF. The CDR3 nucleotides are TGTGCCAGCAGCCAAGAGGACAGGGTTTCCTATGGCTACACCTTC.

The V and J genes are TRBV7-2 and TRBJ2-7; weak D call: TRBD2 (7 bases). This CDR3 comprises 19 residues. Looked up from germline, CDR1 is SGHTA and CDR2 is FQGNSA. The ends were cut back, 1 base at V and 5 bases at J, with 27 bases in the middle. The CDR3, as DNA: TGTGCCAGCAGCTTAGTTAGGGCCTTAGGGGGGGCTCAGGTACACGAGCAGTACTTC. Encoded protein: CASSLVRALGGAQVHEQYF. Full variable domain (missing parts from reference TRBV7-2 and TRBJ2-7): GAGVSQSPSNKVTEKGKDVELRCDPISGHTALYWYRQSLGQGLEFLIYFQGNSAPDKSGLPSDRFSAERTGGSVSTLTIQRTQQEDSAVYLCASSLVRALGGAQVHEQYFGPGTRLTVT.

The gene calls are TRBV7-9 and TRBJ1-2; no clear D. The CDR3 has 10 amino acids. The V end lost 8 bases, the J end lost 1 base, and 2 bases lay between the germline ends. The germline gives CDR1 SEHNR, CDR2 FQNEAQ (reference sequence). The CDR3 loop is CASGNYGYTF. DNA of the CDR3: TGTGCCAGCGGTAACTATGGCTACACCTTC.

This clone was seen a few times. The chain recombines TRBV7-3 with TRBJ1-1; no reliable D call. The CDR3 has 13 residues. CDR1 is SGHTA and CDR2 is FQGTGA in the germline V gene. Trimming stripped 2 bases from V and 1 base from J, with 5 bases between. The CDR3 DNA sequence: TGTGCCAGCAGCTTAGGCCAGAACACTGAAGCTTTCTTT. Residues: CASSLGQNTEAFF. Filled out from reference TRBV7-3 and TRBJ1-1, the complete variable domain reads GAGVSQTPSNKVTEKGKYVELRCDPISGHTALYWYRQSLGQGPEFLIYFQGTGAADDSGLPNDRFFAVRPEGSVSTLKIQRTERGDSAVYLCASSLGQNTEAFFGQGTRLTVV.

The chain has TRBV7-9 and TRBJ2-1, with 9 bases identical to TRBD2. In germline, CDR1 is SEHNR, CDR2 FQNEAQ (reference sequence). The CDR3 has 15 amino acids. With V trimmed by 1 base and J by 8 bases, 6 bases remained unmatched. CDR3 bases: TGTGCCAGCAGCTTAGACGGCGGGGGGGCCGATGAGCAGTTCTTC. Residues: CASSLDGGGADEQFF.

The chain couples TRBV4-2 to TRBJ2-5, with 8 positions matching TRBD2. The J segment lost 2 bases and the V segment lost 1 base, leaving 0 bases of the junction unmatched. CDR1 and CDR2 from the germline V gene are LGHNA and YNFKEQ. This CDR3 is 14 amino acids long. The CDR3 nucleotides read TGTGCCAGCAGCCAAGCGGGGGGGCAAGAGACCCAGTACTTC. Translating gives CASSQAGGQETQYF.

The chain couples TRBV5-1 to TRBJ2-1; tentative D call: TRBD1 (7 bases). This CDR3 has 14 residues. Between the trimmed V and J ends, which lost 4 bases and 9 bases, there was a span of 17 bases. Germline V CDR1 and CDR2: SGHRS, YFSETQ. The CDR3 region is CASSPGDSTLEQFF. The CDR3 nucleotides are TGCGCCAGCAGCCCGGGGGACAGCACGCTTGAGCAGTTCTTC.

The V and J genes are TRBV19 and TRBJ2-3; 10 nucleotides line up with TRBD1. The CDR3 is 14 amino acids. After removal of 7 bases from V and 2 bases from J, the junction contained 3 bases not matched to a gene. Germline CDR1 is LNHDA and CDR2 is SQIVND (reference sequence). The chain's CDR3 is CASIGTGVTDTQYF. DNA of the CDR3: TGTGCCAGTATAGGGACAGGGGTCACAGATACGCAGTATTTT.

The chain has TRBV6-6 and TRBJ1-5, with TRBD1 identical over 9 bases. CDR1 and CDR2 from the germline V gene are MNHNY and SVGAGI (reference sequence). Unmatched junction bases numbered 7, after V lost 6 bases and J lost 4 bases. The CDR3 has 15 amino acids. The CDR3 here is CASRSDRGGNQPQHF. DNA for the CDR3: TGTGCCAGCAGATCGGACAGGGGTGGTAATCAGCCCCAGCATTTT.

J is TRBJ2-2 and V is TRBV5-1; 7 nucleotides agree with TRBD1. The length of the CDR3 is 15 residues. V shed 4 bases and J 4 bases; nucleotides not matched to a gene: 7. Per the germline V gene, CDR1 is SGHRS and CDR2 is YFSETQ. CDR3: CASSPGQVGTGELFF. CDR3 nucleotides: TGCGCCAGCAGCCCTGGACAGGTGGGCACCGGGGAGCTGTTTTTT.

This rearrangement joins TRBV5-1 to TRBJ2-2, with unresolved D. The CDR3 has 15 amino acids. V lost 1 base, J lost 1 base, and 8 bases lay in between. Germline CDR1 and CDR2: SGHRS and YFSETQ. CDR3 amino acids: CASSLIRMNTGELFF. DNA for the CDR3: TGCGCCAGCAGCTTGATTCGCATGAACACCGGGGAGCTGTTTTTT.

V is TRBV28 and J is TRBJ1-1; TRBD1 aligns across 8 bases. The CDR3 runs 13 residues. CDR1 and CDR2 from the germline V gene are MDHEN and SYDVKM. Trimming cost V 6 bases and J 4 bases; bases outside gene matches: 4. CDR3 sequence reads: CASRTQGGTEAFF. In DNA form, the CDR3 reads TGTGCCAGCAGGACACAGGGGGGCACTGAAGCTTTCTTT.

The rearrangement joins TRBV29-1 to TRBJ2-3; no clear D gene. CDR3 length: 12 amino acids. V lost 5 bases and J lost 4, with 10 bases in between. Germline V gene data show CDR1 as SQVTM and CDR2 as ANQGSEA. Written as DNA, the CDR3 is TGCAGCGTTCACCTAGGAGCAGATACGCAGTATTTT. Encoded protein: CSVHLGADTQYF.

The chain carries TRBV7-2 and TRBJ2-3; TRBD2 matches at 10 bases. The CDR3 spans 15 residues. V was pared by 5 bases and J by 4 bases, with 6 bases of the junction left unmatched. CDR1 SGHTA and CDR2 FQGNSA come from the germline V gene. The CDR3 sequence: CASSPSSGGADTQYF. Written as DNA, the CDR3 is TGTGCCAGCAGCCCCTCTAGCGGGGGCGCAGATACGCAGTATTTT. The full variable domain, its missing parts supplied by reference TRBV7-2 and TRBJ2-3, is GAGVSQSPSNKVTEKGKDVELRCDPISGHTALYWYRQSLGQGLEFLIYFQGNSAPDKSGLPSDRFSAERTGGSVSTLTIQRTQQEDSAVYLCASSPSSGGADTQYFGPGTRLTVL.

The V call is TRBV7-2, the J call TRBJ2-5; a weak D match, TRBD2 (5 bases). The V end lost 5 bases, the J end lost 1 base, and 11 bases lay between the germline ends. The CDR3 runs 14 residues. The V gene's germline CDR1 is SGHTA and CDR2 FQGNSA. The CDR3 spells CASSPTGSQETQYF. CDR3 nucleotide sequence: TGTGCCAGCAGCCCAACGGGGAGCCAAGAGACCCAGTACTTC.

This sequence joins TRBV7-2 and TRBJ2-3; perhaps TRBD2 as D (6 bases). V was pared by 5 bases and J by 0 bases, with 12 bases between. CDR1 and CDR2 (germline): SGHTA, FQGNSA. CDR3 length: 15 amino acids. The CDR3 here is CASSPLGGSTDTQYF. The CDR3 DNA reads TGTGCCAGCAGCCCCCTCGGGGGTAGCACAGATACGCAGTATTTT.

The V gene is TRBV27, the J gene TRBJ1-5; 8 nucleotides agree with TRBD1. The CDR3 length is 15 residues. Trimming took 6 bases from V and 2 from J; bases not matched to a gene: 6. The germline CDR1 and CDR2 sequences are MNHEY and SMNVEV (reference sequence). The CDR3, as DNA: TGTGCCAGCAGAACAGGGGGAAAGGGCAATCAGCCCCAGCATTTT. Its translation: CASRTGGKGNQPQHF.

In this sample, this clone turned up once. V usage is TRBV6-1 and J usage is TRBJ1-2, with 11 bases that match TRBD1. Germline CDR1 reads MNHNS; CDR2 reads SASEGT. This CDR3 spans 14 amino acids. V lost 4 bases and J lost 7; bases outside the gene matches: 5. The CDR3 is CASSVGQGASGYTF. The CDR3 DNA reads TGTGCCAGCAGTGTTGGACAGGGGGCGTCTGGCTACACCTTC.

The genes are TRBV19 and TRBJ1-4; a possible D gene is TRBD1 (5 bases). Trimming took 0 bases from V and 3 from J, leaving 11 bases between them. This CDR3 is built from 16 residues. Germline CDR1 reads LNHDA; CDR2 reads SQIVND (reference sequence). CDR3 nucleotides: TGTGCCAGTAGTATAGATCCGGGACGGCCTAATGAAAAACTGTTTTTT. It translates to CASSIDPGRPNEKLFF.

This sequence joins TRBV5-4 and TRBJ1-2; 10 nucleotides align to TRBD1. V was pared by 6 bases and J by 8 bases, with 7 bases of the junction left unmatched. The CDR3 spans 13 residues. Germline lookup yields CDR1 SGHNT and CDR2 YYREEE (reference sequence). The CDR3 loop is CASNPGQGYGYTF. Here the CDR3 DNA reads TGTGCCAGCAACCCGGGACAGGGGTACGGCTACACCTTC.

A remark on this clone: Other DNA sequences in this specimen translate into the identical CDR3. The chain uses TRBV14 and TRBJ2-3, with 7 bases fitting TRBD1. Germline V gene sequence: CDR1 SGHDN, CDR2 FVKESK. V shed 2 bases, J shed 3 bases, and the junction held 5 bases outside the gene matches. The CDR3 runs to 15 residues. The CDR3: CASSQQTGRTDTQYF. As DNA, the CDR3 is TGTGCCAGCAGCCAACAGACAGGGAGAACAGATACGCAGTATTTT.